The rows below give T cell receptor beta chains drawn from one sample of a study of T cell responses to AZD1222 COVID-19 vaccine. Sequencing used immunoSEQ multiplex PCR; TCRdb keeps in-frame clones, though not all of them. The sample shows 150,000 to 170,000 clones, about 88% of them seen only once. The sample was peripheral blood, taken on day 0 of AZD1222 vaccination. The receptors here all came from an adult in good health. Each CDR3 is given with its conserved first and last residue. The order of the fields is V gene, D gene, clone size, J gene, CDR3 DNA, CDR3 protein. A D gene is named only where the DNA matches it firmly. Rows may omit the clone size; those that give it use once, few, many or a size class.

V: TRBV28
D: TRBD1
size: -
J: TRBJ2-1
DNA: TGTGCCAGCGCTAGGACAGGGGGTAGCAATGAGCAGTTCTTC
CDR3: CASARTGGSNEQFF

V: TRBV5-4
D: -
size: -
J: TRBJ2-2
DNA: TGTGCCAGCAGCTCTGGGGGGCTAGGGACCGGGGAGCTGTTTTTT
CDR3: CASSSGGLGTGELFF

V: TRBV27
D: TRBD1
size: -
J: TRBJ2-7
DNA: TGTGCCAGCAGTTTAGGGGCCAGGGGGCCCTACGAGCAGTACTTC
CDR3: CASSLGARGPYEQYF

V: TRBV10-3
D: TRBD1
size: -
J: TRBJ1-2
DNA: TGTGCCATCAGTGAGGCGACAGGGGGGAACTATGGCTACACCTTC
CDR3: CAISEATGGNYGYTF

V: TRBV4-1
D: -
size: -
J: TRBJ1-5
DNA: TGCGCCAGCAGCCAAGATCTGGGTTCTAGCAATCAGCCCCAGCATTTT
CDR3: CASSQDLGSSNQPQHF

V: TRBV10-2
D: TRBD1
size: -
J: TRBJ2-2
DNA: TGCGCCAGCAGTGATGGACAGGGGAGAACCGGGGAGCTGTTTTTT
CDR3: CASSDGQGRTGELFF

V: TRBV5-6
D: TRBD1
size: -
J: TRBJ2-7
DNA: TGTGCCAGCAGCTTGGAAGGACAGACAGGGCCGGTCTTC
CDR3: CASSLEGQTGPVF

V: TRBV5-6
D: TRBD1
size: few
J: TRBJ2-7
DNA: TGTGCCAGCAGCTTGCAGGGGGTCCACGAGCAGTACTTC
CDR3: CASSLQGVHEQYF

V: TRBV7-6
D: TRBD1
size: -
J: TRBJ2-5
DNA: TGTGCCAGCAGCCGTGGACAGGGACAAGAGACCCAGTACTTC
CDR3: CASSRGQGQETQYF

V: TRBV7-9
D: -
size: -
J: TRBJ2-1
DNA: TGTGCCAGCAGCTTAGCGGCCGGTGGGTTGAATGAGCAGTTCTTC
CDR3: CASSLAAGGLNEQFF

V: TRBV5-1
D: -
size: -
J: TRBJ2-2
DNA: TGCGCCAGCAGCTTGGTTCGTAGTTCCACCGGGGAGCTGTTTTTT
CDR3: CASSLVRSSTGELFF

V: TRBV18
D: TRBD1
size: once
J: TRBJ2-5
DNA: TGTGCCAGCTCTCGACAGGGAAGCCAAGAGACCCAGTACTTC
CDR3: CASSRQGSQETQYF

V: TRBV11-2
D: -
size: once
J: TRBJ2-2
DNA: TGTGCCAGCAGCTTATGGCCCGGGGAGCTGTTTTTT
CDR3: CASSLWPGELFF

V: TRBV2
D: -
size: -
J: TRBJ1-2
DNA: TGTGCCAGCAGTGCTATGGACTATGGCTACACCTTC
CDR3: CASSAMDYGYTF

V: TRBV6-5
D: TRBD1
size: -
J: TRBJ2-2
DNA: TGTGCCAGCCTTTACAGGGGGTCCACCGGGGAGCTGTTTTTT
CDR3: CASLYRGSTGELFF

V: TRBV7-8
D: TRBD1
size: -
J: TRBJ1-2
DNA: TGTGCCAGCAGCCCGCGACAGGGTTCCCGCTATGGCTACACCTTC
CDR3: CASSPRQGSRYGYTF

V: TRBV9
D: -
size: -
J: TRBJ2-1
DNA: TGTGCCAGCAGCGTAGCTTTGGGGGGCGCTTTTCCTTACAATGAGCAGTTCTTC
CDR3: CASSVALGGAFPYNEQFF

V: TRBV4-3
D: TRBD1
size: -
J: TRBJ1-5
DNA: TGCGCCAGCAGCCAAGGAAGAGGGGGCAGGCAGCCCCAGCATTTT
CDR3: CASSQGRGGRQPQHF

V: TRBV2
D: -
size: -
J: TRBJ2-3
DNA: TGTGCCAGCAGTGGGCCTGGGGTCGCAGATACGCAGTATTTT
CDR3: CASSGPGVADTQYF

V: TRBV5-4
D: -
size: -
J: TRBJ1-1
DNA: TGTGCCAGCTATACAGCGAACACTGAAGCTTTCTTT
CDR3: CASYTANTEAFF

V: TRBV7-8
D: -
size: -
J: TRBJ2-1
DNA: TGTGCCAGCAGCCGCTCCTACAATGAGCAGTTCTTC
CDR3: CASSRSYNEQFF

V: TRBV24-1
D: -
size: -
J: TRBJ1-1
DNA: TGTGCCACCAGTGATGTCGTAGGGATAAGGGGTGCTTTCTTT
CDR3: CATSDVVGIRGAFF

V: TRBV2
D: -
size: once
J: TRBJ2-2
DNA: TGTGCCAGCAGTATTACTGGGGGCAGGAACACCGGGGAGCTGTTTTTT
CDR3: CASSITGGRNTGELFF

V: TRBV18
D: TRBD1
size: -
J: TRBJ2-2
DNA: TGTGCCAGCTCACCCCAAGGACAGGGTCGCACCGGGGAGCTGTTTTTT
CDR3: CASSPQGQGRTGELFF

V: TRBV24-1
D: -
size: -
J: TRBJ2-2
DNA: TGTGCCACCAGTGACCCGGACAGGAACACCGGGGAGCTGTTTTTT
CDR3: CATSDPDRNTGELFF

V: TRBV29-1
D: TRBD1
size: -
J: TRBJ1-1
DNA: TGCAGCGTTGAACCGGCCGCCGCGGGACAGGTTGAGGCTTTCTTT
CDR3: CSVEPAAAGQVEAFF

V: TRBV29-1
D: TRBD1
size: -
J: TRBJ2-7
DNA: TGCAGCGGCTGGACAGGGGGCTCGGACGAGCAGTACTTC
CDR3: CSGWTGGSDEQYF

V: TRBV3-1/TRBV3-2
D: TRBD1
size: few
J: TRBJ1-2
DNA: TGTGCCAGCAGCCAGGATCCCGGGACAGCGAGTTATGGCTACACCTTC
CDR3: CASSQDPGTASYGYTF

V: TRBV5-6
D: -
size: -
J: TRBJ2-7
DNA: TGTGCCAGCAGCTCCGGGACCTCATACGAGCAGTACTTC
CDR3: CASSSGTSYEQYF

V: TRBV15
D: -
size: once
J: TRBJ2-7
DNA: TGTGCCACCAGCAGAGGGGGTTTAAGCTCCTACGAGCAGTACTTC
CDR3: CATSRGGLSSYEQYF

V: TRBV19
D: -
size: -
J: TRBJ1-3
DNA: TGTGCCAGTTCTACGGAAATTGGAAACACCATATATTTT
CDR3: CASSTEIGNTIYF

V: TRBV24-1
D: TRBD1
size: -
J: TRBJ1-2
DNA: TGTGCCACCAGCACAGGGGTGGGAGGCTACACCTTC
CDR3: CATSTGVGGYTF

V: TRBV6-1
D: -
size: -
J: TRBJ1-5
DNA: TGTGCCAGCAGTGAGATAGCGGGGCCCCAGCATTTT
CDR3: CASSEIAGPQHF

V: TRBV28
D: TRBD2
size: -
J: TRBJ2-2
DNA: TGTGCCAGCAAGAACCAGCGGGGGGACACCGGGGAGCTGTTTTTT
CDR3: CASKNQRGDTGELFF

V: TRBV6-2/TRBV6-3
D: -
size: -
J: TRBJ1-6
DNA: TGTGCCAGCAGTTACTCCATCGAGGGAATGGCTTCACCCCTCCACTTT
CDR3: CASSYSIEGMASPLHF

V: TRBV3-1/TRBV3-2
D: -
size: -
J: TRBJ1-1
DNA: TGTGCCAGCAGCCGCCCTGGGATGAACACTGAAGCTTTCTTT
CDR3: CASSRPGMNTEAFF

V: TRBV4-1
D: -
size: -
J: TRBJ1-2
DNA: TGCGCCAGCAGCCAAGATGAGGGGATCTATGGCTACACCTTC
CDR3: CASSQDEGIYGYTF

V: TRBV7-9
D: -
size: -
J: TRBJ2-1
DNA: TGTGCCAGCAGCGTCCCTGCTCGTCCGAATGAGCAGTTCTTC
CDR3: CASSVPARPNEQFF

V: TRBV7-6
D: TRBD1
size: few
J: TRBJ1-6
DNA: TGTGCCAGCAGCTTAGGGACAGGGGGCCAACCCCTCCACTTT
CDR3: CASSLGTGGQPLHF

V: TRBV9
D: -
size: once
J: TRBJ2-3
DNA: TGTGCCAGCAGCCTTGGTCCGGGAGATACGCAGTATTTT
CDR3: CASSLGPGDTQYF

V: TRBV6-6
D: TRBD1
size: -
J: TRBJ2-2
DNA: TGTGCCAGCAGTACAGGGGGTAGGACGAACACCGGGGAGCTGTTTTTT
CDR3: CASSTGGRTNTGELFF

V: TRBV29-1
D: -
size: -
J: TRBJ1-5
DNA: TGCAGCGTTGAAGAAGGAGGAAGCGGCAATCAGCCCCAGCATTTT
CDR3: CSVEEGGSGNQPQHF

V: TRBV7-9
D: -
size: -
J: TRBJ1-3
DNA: TGTGCCAGCAGCTTAGACAGGGATCTCTCGAGCTCTGGAAACACCATATATTTT
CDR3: CASSLDRDLSSSGNTIYF

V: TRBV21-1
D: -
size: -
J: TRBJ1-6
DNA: TGTGCCAGCAGCAAAGAGGGGCTTCGGTCACCCCTCCACTTT
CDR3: CASSKEGLRSPLHF

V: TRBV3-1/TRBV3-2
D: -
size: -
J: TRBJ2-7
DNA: TGTGCCAGCAGCCAAAGTCACAGGGTCCCTGAGCAGTACTTC
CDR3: CASSQSHRVPEQYF

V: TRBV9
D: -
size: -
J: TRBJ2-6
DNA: TGTGCCAGCAGCGTAGAATGGCGGACCTCTGGGGCCAACGTCCTGACTTTC
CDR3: CASSVEWRTSGANVLTF

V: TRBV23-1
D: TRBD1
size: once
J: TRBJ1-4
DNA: TGCGCCAGAAGCCGCCGGGACAGGGGCCCTGAAAAACTGTTTTTT
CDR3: CARSRRDRGPEKLFF

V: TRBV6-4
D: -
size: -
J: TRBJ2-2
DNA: TGTGCCAGCAGCCCGACACCTCCGGGCGGGGAGCTGTTTTTT
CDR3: CASSPTPPGGELFF

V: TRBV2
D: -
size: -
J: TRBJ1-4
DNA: TGTGCCAGCAGTTACGGCACAGGGATAAATGAAAAACTGTTTTTT
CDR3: CASSYGTGINEKLFF

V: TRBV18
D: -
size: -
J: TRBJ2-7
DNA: TGTGCCAGCTCACCACCGGCCCTGGCGGGCGAGCAGTACTTC
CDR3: CASSPPALAGEQYF

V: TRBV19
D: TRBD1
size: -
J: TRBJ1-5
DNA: TGTGCCAGTAGTGTTGGGACAGGGAATAATGAGCCCCAGCATTTT
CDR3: CASSVGTGNNEPQHF